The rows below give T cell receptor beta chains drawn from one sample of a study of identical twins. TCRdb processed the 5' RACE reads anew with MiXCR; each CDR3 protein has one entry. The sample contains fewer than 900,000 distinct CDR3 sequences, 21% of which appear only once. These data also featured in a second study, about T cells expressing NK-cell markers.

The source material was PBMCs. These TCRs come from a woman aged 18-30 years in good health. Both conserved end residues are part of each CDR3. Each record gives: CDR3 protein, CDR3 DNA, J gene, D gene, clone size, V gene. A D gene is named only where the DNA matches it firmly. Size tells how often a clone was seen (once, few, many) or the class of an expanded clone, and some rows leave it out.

cdr3_aa: CASRFSESSYNEQFF
cdr3_nt: TGTGCCAGCCGGTTTTCAGAGAGCTCCTACAATGAGCAGTTCTTC
j_call: TRBJ2-1
d_call: .
clone_size: few
v_call: TRBV7-9

cdr3_aa: CASSQGYGAPSPLHF
cdr3_nt: TGTGCCAGCAGCCAAGGATACGGGGCCCCATCACCCCTCCACTTT
j_call: TRBJ1-6
d_call: .
clone_size: few
v_call: TRBV3-1

cdr3_aa: CASSLGGTQKNNEQFF
cdr3_nt: TGCGCCAGCAGCTTGGGGGGGACACAAAAAAACAATGAGCAGTTCTTC
j_call: TRBJ2-1
d_call: .
clone_size: .
v_call: TRBV5-1

cdr3_aa: CASSQYQGYNEQFF
cdr3_nt: TGTGCCAGCAGCCAATATCAGGGTTACAATGAGCAGTTCTTC
j_call: TRBJ2-1
d_call: .
clone_size: few
v_call: TRBV3-1

cdr3_aa: CASSLDGSPLHF
cdr3_nt: TGTGCCAGCAGCTTAGATGGGTCACCCCTCCACTTT
j_call: TRBJ1-6
d_call: .
clone_size: few
v_call: TRBV2

cdr3_aa: CASSLNVLGTDTQYF
cdr3_nt: TGTGCCAGCAGCTTGAACGTTCTCGGCACAGATACGCAGTATTTT
j_call: TRBJ2-3
d_call: .
clone_size: many
v_call: TRBV7-9

cdr3_aa: CAISESDSGDQDIQYF
cdr3_nt: TGTGCCATCAGTGAGTCGGACAGCGGGGATCAGGACATTCAGTACTTC
j_call: TRBJ2-4
d_call: .
clone_size: .
v_call: TRBV10-3

cdr3_aa: CASSMKGDSHQETQYF
cdr3_nt: TGTGCCAGCAGCATGAAGGGGGACAGCCACCAAGAGACCCAGTACTTC
j_call: TRBJ2-5
d_call: TRBD1
clone_size: .
v_call: TRBV9

cdr3_aa: CSVVGETQYF
cdr3_nt: TGCAGCGTTGTCGGGGAGACCCAGTACTTC
j_call: TRBJ2-5
d_call: .
clone_size: many
v_call: TRBV29-1

cdr3_aa: CASSSTGSGATYEQYF
cdr3_nt: TGTGCCAGCAGTTCCACAGGGTCAGGTGCAACCTACGAGCAGTACTTC
j_call: TRBJ2-7
d_call: .
clone_size: few
v_call: TRBV6-5

cdr3_aa: CASSTASLNQPQHF
cdr3_nt: TGTGCCAGCAGTACGGCCTCCCTCAATCAGCCCCAGCATTTT
j_call: TRBJ1-5
d_call: .
clone_size: .
v_call: TRBV7-2

cdr3_aa: CASSGGQETQYF
cdr3_nt: TGTGCCAGCAGCGGGGGCCAAGAGACCCAGTACTTC
j_call: TRBJ2-5
d_call: .
clone_size: many
v_call: TRBV11-3

cdr3_aa: CASSLIQGTEAFF
cdr3_nt: TGTGCCAGCAGCTTAATACAAGGAACTGAAGCTTTCTTT
j_call: TRBJ1-1
d_call: .
clone_size: few
v_call: TRBV7-3

cdr3_aa: CATNRPGTYEQYF
cdr3_nt: TGTGCCACCAATCGACCCGGGACCTACGAGCAGTACTTC
j_call: TRBJ2-7
d_call: .
clone_size: few
v_call: TRBV15

cdr3_aa: CSARDSSNTEAFF
cdr3_nt: TGCAGTGCTAGGGACAGTTCGAACACTGAAGCTTTCTTT
j_call: TRBJ1-1
d_call: .
clone_size: .
v_call: TRBV20-1

cdr3_aa: CSARETSGNQETQYF
cdr3_nt: TGCAGTGCTAGAGAGACTAGCGGAAACCAAGAGACCCAGTACTTC
j_call: TRBJ2-5
d_call: TRBD2
clone_size: few
v_call: TRBV20-1

cdr3_aa: CSARGFTGGGTDTQYF
cdr3_nt: TGCAGTGCTAGAGGATTTACAGGGGGCGGCACAGATACGCAGTATTTT
j_call: TRBJ2-3
d_call: TRBD1
clone_size: .
v_call: TRBV20-1

cdr3_aa: CASSQDRFAGAGELFF
cdr3_nt: TGCGCCAGCAGCCAAGATCGGTTCGCGGGAGCGGGGGAGCTGTTTTTT
j_call: TRBJ2-2
d_call: TRBD2
clone_size: many
v_call: TRBV4-3

cdr3_aa: CASSTEAVNSPLHF
cdr3_nt: TGTGCCAGCTCCACCGAGGCAGTTAATTCACCCCTCCACTTT
j_call: TRBJ1-6
d_call: .
clone_size: .
v_call: TRBV18

cdr3_aa: CASSLFSGKRSEQYF
cdr3_nt: TGTGCCAGCAGCTTGTTTTCAGGGAAGCGAAGCGAGCAGTACTTC
j_call: TRBJ2-7
d_call: .
clone_size: few
v_call: TRBV5-5

cdr3_aa: CASSSPGATGSNTGELFF
cdr3_nt: TGTGCCAGCAGCTCCCCAGGCGCGACAGGATCGAACACCGGGGAGCTGTTTTTT
j_call: TRBJ2-2
d_call: .
clone_size: .
v_call: TRBV11-1

cdr3_aa: CSAGSNQPQHF
cdr3_nt: TGCAGTGCCGGAAGCAATCAGCCCCAGCATTTT
j_call: TRBJ1-5
d_call: .
clone_size: .
v_call: TRBV20-1

cdr3_aa: CASSHTGAKNIQYF
cdr3_nt: TGTGCCAGCAGCCATACAGGGGCCAAAAACATTCAGTACTTC
j_call: TRBJ2-4
d_call: .
clone_size: few
v_call: TRBV12-3/TRBV12-4

cdr3_aa: CASSPNNGAYNEQFF
cdr3_nt: TGCGCCAGCAGTCCGAATAACGGAGCTTACAATGAGCAGTTCTTC
j_call: TRBJ2-1
d_call: .
clone_size: .
v_call: TRBV5-1

cdr3_aa: CASSQGLIGHNEQFF
cdr3_nt: TGCGCCAGCAGCCAAGGGTTAATTGGGCACAATGAGCAGTTCTTC
j_call: TRBJ2-1
d_call: .
clone_size: few
v_call: TRBV4-3

cdr3_aa: CASSAGQGAREQFF
cdr3_nt: TGTGCCAGCAGCGCTGGACAGGGGGCAAGGGAGCAGTTCTTC
j_call: TRBJ2-1
d_call: TRBD1
clone_size: .
v_call: TRBV7-2

cdr3_aa: CASLGDSNTGELFF
cdr3_nt: TGTGCCAGCTTAGGGGACTCGAACACCGGGGAGCTGTTTTTT
j_call: TRBJ2-2
d_call: .
clone_size: many
v_call: TRBV3-1

cdr3_aa: CASSSSSGLNIQYF
cdr3_nt: TGTGCCAGCAGCTCCTCTTCGGGGCTAAACATTCAGTACTTC
j_call: TRBJ2-4
d_call: .
clone_size: .
v_call: TRBV7-9

cdr3_aa: CSARGEPTEAFF
cdr3_nt: TGCAGTGCTAGGGGGGAGCCCACTGAAGCTTTCTTT
j_call: TRBJ1-1
d_call: .
clone_size: few
v_call: TRBV20-1

cdr3_aa: CASSPNRQGRATTEAFF
cdr3_nt: TGTGCCAGCTCACCAAATAGACAGGGGAGGGCGACCACTGAAGCTTTCTTT
j_call: TRBJ1-1
d_call: TRBD1
clone_size: few
v_call: TRBV18

cdr3_aa: CASSRDAHQRFF
cdr3_nt: TGTGCCAGCAGCCGGGACGCCCACCAACGGTTCTTC
j_call: TRBJ2-1
d_call: .
clone_size: few
v_call: TRBV7-2

cdr3_aa: CASRMDRLSNTEAFF
cdr3_nt: TGTGCCAGCAGGATGGACAGACTCTCGAACACTGAAGCTTTCTTT
j_call: TRBJ1-1
d_call: .
clone_size: few
v_call: TRBV6-1

cdr3_aa: CASSKSNEQFF
cdr3_nt: TGTGCCAGCAGTAAGTCCAATGAGCAGTTCTTC
j_call: TRBJ2-1
d_call: .
clone_size: .
v_call: TRBV12-3/TRBV12-4

cdr3_aa: CSATGTGVGGYTF
cdr3_nt: TGCAGTGCGACCGGGACAGGTGTAGGCGGCTACACCTTC
j_call: TRBJ1-2
d_call: TRBD1
clone_size: many
v_call: TRBV20-1

cdr3_aa: CSARSPGGRGYTF
cdr3_nt: TGCAGTGCTAGATCCCCCGGGGGTAGAGGCTACACCTTC
j_call: TRBJ1-2
d_call: .
clone_size: .
v_call: TRBV20-1

cdr3_aa: CASRGLARTTDTQYF
cdr3_nt: TGTGCCAGCAGGGGACTAGCGCGGACCACAGATACGCAGTATTTT
j_call: TRBJ2-3
d_call: TRBD2
clone_size: .
v_call: TRBV7-9

cdr3_aa: CASSVELGREQFF
cdr3_nt: TGTGCCAGCAGCGTAGAACTGGGGCGGGAGCAGTTCTTC
j_call: TRBJ2-1
d_call: .
clone_size: few
v_call: TRBV9

cdr3_aa: CSARADTSIPHEQFF
cdr3_nt: TGCAGTGCTAGAGCGGACACCTCAATTCCCCATGAGCAGTTCTTC
j_call: TRBJ2-1
d_call: .
clone_size: once
v_call: TRBV20-1

cdr3_aa: CAWSVRQGGTQPQHF
cdr3_nt: TGTGCCTGGAGTGTACGTCAGGGTGGGACTCAGCCCCAGCATTTT
j_call: TRBJ1-5
d_call: .
clone_size: many
v_call: TRBV30

cdr3_aa: CSVDYREQTNTEAFF
cdr3_nt: TGCAGCGTTGATTATCGTGAACAGACGAACACTGAAGCTTTCTTT
j_call: TRBJ1-1
d_call: .
clone_size: few
v_call: TRBV29-1

cdr3_aa: CASSYFQGYNEQFF
cdr3_nt: TGTGCCAGCAGTTACTTCCAGGGCTACAATGAGCAGTTCTTC
j_call: TRBJ2-1
d_call: .
clone_size: many
v_call: TRBV6-2/TRBV6-3

cdr3_aa: CASSLSGGRVRNEQFF
cdr3_nt: TGTGCCAGCAGCTTATCGGGCGGGAGGGTGCGGAATGAGCAGTTCTTC
j_call: TRBJ2-1
d_call: TRBD2
clone_size: .
v_call: TRBV7-9

cdr3_aa: CASSQYQGTSPLHF
cdr3_nt: TGTGCCAGCAGCCAATATCAGGGTACTTCACCCCTCCACTTT
j_call: TRBJ1-6
d_call: .
clone_size: few
v_call: TRBV3-1

cdr3_aa: CASSFGTRNEQFF
cdr3_nt: TGTGCCAGCAGTTTCGGGACTAGAAATGAGCAGTTCTTC
j_call: TRBJ2-1
d_call: TRBD2
clone_size: few
v_call: TRBV12-3/TRBV12-4

cdr3_aa: CASRVGQGNYEQYF
cdr3_nt: TGCGCCAGCAGAGTGGGACAGGGAAACTACGAGCAGTACTTC
j_call: TRBJ2-7
d_call: TRBD1
clone_size: .
v_call: TRBV5-1

cdr3_aa: CAASGGVNTEAFF
cdr3_nt: TGTGCCGCCTCCGGGGGGGTCAACACTGAAGCTTTCTTT
j_call: TRBJ1-1
d_call: .
clone_size: .
v_call: TRBV24-1

cdr3_aa: CASSQDEYNEQFF
cdr3_nt: TGTGCCAGCAGCCAAGATGAGTACAATGAGCAGTTCTTC
j_call: TRBJ2-1
d_call: .
clone_size: .
v_call: TRBV3-1

cdr3_aa: CASSPERGQFF
cdr3_nt: TGTGCCAGCAGCCCCGAAAGAGGGCAGTTCTTC
j_call: TRBJ2-1
d_call: .
clone_size: few
v_call: TRBV12-3/TRBV12-4

cdr3_aa: CASSLAVGRAVQETQYF
cdr3_nt: TGCGCCAGCAGCTTGGCCGTCGGCAGGGCCGTACAAGAGACCCAGTACTTC
j_call: TRBJ2-5
d_call: .
clone_size: few
v_call: TRBV5-1

cdr3_aa: CSARDRGRVSEKLFF
cdr3_nt: TGCAGTGCTAGAGATCGTGGTAGAGTAAGTGAAAAACTGTTTTTT
j_call: TRBJ1-4
d_call: .
clone_size: few
v_call: TRBV20-1

cdr3_aa: CASSQGVAGGFRDTQYF
cdr3_nt: TGTGCCAGCAGCCAAGGGGTGGCGGGGGGGTTTAGGGATACGCAGTATTTT
j_call: TRBJ2-3
d_call: TRBD2
clone_size: .
v_call: TRBV4-2

cdr3_aa: CASSVDLAPRETQYF
cdr3_nt: TGTGCCAGCAGCGTAGACCTGGCGCCTAGGGAGACCCAGTACTTC
j_call: TRBJ2-5
d_call: .
clone_size: many
v_call: TRBV9

cdr3_aa: CASSLGTVHYGYTF
cdr3_nt: TGTGCCAGCAGCTTAGGGACAGTGCACTATGGCTACACCTTC
j_call: TRBJ1-2
d_call: .
clone_size: .
v_call: TRBV7-9

cdr3_aa: CASSLSLAGAETQYF
cdr3_nt: TGCGCCAGCAGCCTCTCCCTAGCGGGAGCAGAGACCCAGTACTTC
j_call: TRBJ2-5
d_call: TRBD2
clone_size: .
v_call: TRBV5-1

cdr3_aa: CASSHQPGQGHYGYTF
cdr3_nt: TGTGCCAGCAGCCACCAGCCGGGACAGGGCCACTATGGCTACACCTTC
j_call: TRBJ1-2
d_call: TRBD1
clone_size: .
v_call: TRBV3-1

cdr3_aa: CSARDALGAITDTQYF
cdr3_nt: TGCAGTGCTAGAGATGCCCTCGGGGCTATAACAGATACGCAGTATTTT
j_call: TRBJ2-3
d_call: .
clone_size: few
v_call: TRBV20-1